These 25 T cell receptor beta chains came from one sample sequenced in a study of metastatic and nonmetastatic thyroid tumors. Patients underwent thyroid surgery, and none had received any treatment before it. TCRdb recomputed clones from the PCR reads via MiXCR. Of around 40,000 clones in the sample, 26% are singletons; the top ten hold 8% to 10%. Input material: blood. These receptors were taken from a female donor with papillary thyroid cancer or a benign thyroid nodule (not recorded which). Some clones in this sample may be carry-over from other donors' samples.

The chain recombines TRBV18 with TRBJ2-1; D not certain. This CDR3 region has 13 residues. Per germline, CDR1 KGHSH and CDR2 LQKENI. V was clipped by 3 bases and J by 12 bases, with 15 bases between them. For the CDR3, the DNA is TGTGCCAGCTCACCTACGGGCCTCATAGGGCAGTTCTTC. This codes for CASSPTGLIGQFF.

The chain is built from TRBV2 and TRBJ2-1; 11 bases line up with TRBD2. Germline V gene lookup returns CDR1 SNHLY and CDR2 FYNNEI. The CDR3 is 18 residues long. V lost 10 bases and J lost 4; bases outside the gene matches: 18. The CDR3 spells CATTRGGSGTSGYNEQFF. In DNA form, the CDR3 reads TGTGCCACCACAAGGGGGGGAAGCGGGACTAGCGGATACAATGAGCAGTTCTTC.

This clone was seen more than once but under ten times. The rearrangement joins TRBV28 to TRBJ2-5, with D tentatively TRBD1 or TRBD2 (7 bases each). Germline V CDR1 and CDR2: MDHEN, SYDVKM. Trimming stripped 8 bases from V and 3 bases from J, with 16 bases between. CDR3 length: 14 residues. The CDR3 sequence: CASRGAGGKETQYF. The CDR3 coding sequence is TGTGCCAGCCGGGGGGCAGGGGGAAAAGAGACCCAGTACTTC.

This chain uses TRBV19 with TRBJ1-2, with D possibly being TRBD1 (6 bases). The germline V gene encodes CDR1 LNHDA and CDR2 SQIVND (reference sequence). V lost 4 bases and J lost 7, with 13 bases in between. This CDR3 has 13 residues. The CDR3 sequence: CASSTDRSLGYTF. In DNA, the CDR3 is TGTGCCAGTAGTACTGACAGGAGTCTTGGCTACACCTTC.

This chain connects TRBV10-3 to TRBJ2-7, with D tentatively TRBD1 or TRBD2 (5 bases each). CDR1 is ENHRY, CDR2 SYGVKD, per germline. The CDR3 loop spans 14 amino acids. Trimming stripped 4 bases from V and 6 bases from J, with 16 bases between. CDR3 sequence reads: CAISGDLPRGEQYF. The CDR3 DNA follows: TGTGCCATCAGTGGGGACCTCCCTAGAGGCGAGCAGTACTTC.

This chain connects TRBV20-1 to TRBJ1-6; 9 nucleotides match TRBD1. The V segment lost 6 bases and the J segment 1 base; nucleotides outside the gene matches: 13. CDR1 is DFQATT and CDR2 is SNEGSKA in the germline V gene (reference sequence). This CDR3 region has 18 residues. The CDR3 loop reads CSAFGQGKDWSYNSPLHF. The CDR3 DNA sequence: TGCAGTGCGTTTGGACAGGGGAAAGATTGGTCCTATAATTCACCCCTCCACTTT.

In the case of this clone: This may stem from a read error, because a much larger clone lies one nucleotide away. The CDR3 protein is CSVEVSGQGSAFF. The CDR3 bases are TGCAGCGTTGAAGTGTCGGGACAGGGTTCAGCTTTCTTT. This chain joins TRBV29-1 and TRBJ1-1, with 9 positions matching TRBD1. Trimming at V came to 1 base and at J to 10 bases, leaving 7 bases not matched to a gene. The CDR3 has 13 amino acids. The V gene's germline CDR1 is SQVTM and CDR2 ANQGSEA.

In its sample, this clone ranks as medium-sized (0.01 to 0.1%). The CDR3 protein is CASTGLFQETQYF. The CDR3 nucleotides read TGTGCCAGCACTGGACTATTCCAAGAGACCCAGTACTTC. The chain joins TRBV6-2 or TRBV6-3 to TRBJ2-5; D may be TRBD2 (6 bases). Between the trimmed V and J ends, which lost 7 bases and 1 base, there was a span of 10 bases. Per the germline V gene, CDR1 is MNHEY and CDR2 is SVGEGT. The CDR3 sequence is 13 residues long.

The CDR3 DNA reads as TGTGCCAGCAGACTAGCGGGAGATTACAATGAGCAGTTCTTC. Translation: CASRLAGDYNEQFF. The rearrangement uses TRBV6-2 or TRBV6-3 and TRBJ2-1, with 11 bases matching TRBD2. This CDR3 comprises 14 residues. Per germline, CDR1 MNHEY and CDR2 SVGEGT. V shed 6 bases, J shed 4 bases, and the junction held 2 bases outside the gene matches.

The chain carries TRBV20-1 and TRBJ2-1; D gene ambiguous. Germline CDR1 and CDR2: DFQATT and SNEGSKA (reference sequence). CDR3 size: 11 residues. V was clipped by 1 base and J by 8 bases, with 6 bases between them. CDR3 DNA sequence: TGCAGTGCTAGAGGGGGTTATGAGCAGTTCTTC. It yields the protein CSARGGYEQFF.

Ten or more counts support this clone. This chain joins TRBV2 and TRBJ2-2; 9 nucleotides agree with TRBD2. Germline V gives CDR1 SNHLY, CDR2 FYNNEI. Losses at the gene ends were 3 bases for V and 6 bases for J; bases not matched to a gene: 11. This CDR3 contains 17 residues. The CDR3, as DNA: TGTGCCAGCAGTGACAGGCGGCGGGGGGGCCGTTCCGGGGAGCTGTTTTTT. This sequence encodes CASSDRRRGGRSGELFF.

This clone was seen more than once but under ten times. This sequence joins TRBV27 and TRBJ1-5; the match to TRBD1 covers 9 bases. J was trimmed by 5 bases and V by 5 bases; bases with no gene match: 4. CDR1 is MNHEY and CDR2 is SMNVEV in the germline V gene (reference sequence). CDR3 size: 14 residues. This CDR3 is CASSKDRGDQPQHF. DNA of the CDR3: TGTGCCAGCAGTAAGGACAGGGGAGATCAGCCCCAGCATTTT.

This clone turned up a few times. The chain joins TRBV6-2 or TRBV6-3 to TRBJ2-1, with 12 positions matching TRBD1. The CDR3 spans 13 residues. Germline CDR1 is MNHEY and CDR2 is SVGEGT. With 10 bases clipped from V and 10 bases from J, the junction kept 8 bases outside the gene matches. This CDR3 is CATGTGGIVEQFF. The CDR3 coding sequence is TGTGCCACCGGGACAGGGGGCATTGTCGAGCAGTTCTTC.

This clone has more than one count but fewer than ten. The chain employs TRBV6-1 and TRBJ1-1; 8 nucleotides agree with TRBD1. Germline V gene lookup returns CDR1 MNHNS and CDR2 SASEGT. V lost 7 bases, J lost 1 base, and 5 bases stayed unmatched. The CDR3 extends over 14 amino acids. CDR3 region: CASTKGTGNTEAFF. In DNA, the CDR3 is TGTGCCAGCACCAAAGGGACAGGGAACACTGAAGCTTTCTTT.

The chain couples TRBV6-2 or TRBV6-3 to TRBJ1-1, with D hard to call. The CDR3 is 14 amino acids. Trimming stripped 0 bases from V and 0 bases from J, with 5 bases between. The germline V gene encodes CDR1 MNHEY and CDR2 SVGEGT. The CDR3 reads CASSYSTVNTEAFF. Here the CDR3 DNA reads TGTGCCAGCAGTTACTCAACAGTGAACACTGAAGCTTTCTTT.

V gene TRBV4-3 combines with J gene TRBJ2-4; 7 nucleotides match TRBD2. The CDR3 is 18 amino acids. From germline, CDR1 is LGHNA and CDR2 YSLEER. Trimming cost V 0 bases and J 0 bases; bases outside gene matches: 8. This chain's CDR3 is CASSQDQRGSIAKNIQYF. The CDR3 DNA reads TGCGCCAGCAGCCAAGATCAGCGGGGATCAATAGCCAAAAACATTCAGTACTTC.

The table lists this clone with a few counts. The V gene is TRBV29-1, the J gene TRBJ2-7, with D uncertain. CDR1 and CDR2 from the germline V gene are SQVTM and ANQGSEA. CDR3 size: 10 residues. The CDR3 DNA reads TGCAGAGTAAGTCTGTGGGAGCAGTACTTC. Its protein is CRVSLWEQYF.

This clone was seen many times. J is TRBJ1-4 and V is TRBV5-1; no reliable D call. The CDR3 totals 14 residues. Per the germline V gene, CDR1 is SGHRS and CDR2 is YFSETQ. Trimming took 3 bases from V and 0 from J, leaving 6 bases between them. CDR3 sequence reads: CASSSLPTNEKLFF. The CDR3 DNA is TGCGCCAGCAGCTCCCTCCCAACTAATGAAAAACTGTTTTTT.

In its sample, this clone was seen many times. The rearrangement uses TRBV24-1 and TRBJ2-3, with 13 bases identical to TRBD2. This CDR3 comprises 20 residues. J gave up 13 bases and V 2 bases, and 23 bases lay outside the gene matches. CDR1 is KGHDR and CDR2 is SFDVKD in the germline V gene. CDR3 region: CATSDCHGARTMTSGGSKYF. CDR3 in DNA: TGTGCCACCAGTGATTGTCACGGGGCGCGCACAATGACTAGCGGGGGGTCAAAGTATTTT.

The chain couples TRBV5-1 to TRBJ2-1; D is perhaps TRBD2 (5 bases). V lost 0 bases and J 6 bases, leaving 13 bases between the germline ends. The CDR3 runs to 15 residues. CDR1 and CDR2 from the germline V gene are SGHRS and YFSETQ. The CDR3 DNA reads TGCGCCAGCAGCTTGGGGTCAGCGGTGAGCAATGAGCAGTTCTTC. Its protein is CASSLGSAVSNEQFF. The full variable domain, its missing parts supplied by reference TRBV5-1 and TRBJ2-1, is KAGVTQTPRYLIKTRGQQVTLSCSPISGHRSVSWYQQTPGQGLQFLFEYFSETQRNKGNFPGRFSGRQFSNSRSEMNVSTLELGDSALYLCASSLGSAVSNEQFFGPGTRLTVL.

CDR3 DNA sequence: TGTGCCAGCAGCCCTGAATCAGGGCGCGGCTACACCTTC. Translated, it gives CASSPESGRGYTF. The genes are TRBV11-2 and TRBJ1-2, with a weak D call TRBD1 (5 bases). V shed 5 bases and J shed 8 bases, with 15 bases lying between them. This CDR3 is built from 13 residues. Germline CDR1 SGHAT, CDR2 FQNNGV.

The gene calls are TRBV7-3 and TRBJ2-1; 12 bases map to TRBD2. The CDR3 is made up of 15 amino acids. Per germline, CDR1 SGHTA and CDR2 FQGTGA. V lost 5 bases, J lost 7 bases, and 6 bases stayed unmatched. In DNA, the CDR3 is TGTGCCAGCAGCCAGACTAGCGGGAGTACTAATGAGCAGTTCTTC. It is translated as CASSQTSGSTNEQFF. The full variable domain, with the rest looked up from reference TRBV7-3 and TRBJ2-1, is GAGVSQTPSNKVTEKGKYVELRCDPISGHTALYWYRQSLGQGPEFLIYFQGTGAADDSGLPNDRFFAVRPEGSVSTLKIQRTERGDSAVYLCASSQTSGSTNEQFFGPGTRLTVL.

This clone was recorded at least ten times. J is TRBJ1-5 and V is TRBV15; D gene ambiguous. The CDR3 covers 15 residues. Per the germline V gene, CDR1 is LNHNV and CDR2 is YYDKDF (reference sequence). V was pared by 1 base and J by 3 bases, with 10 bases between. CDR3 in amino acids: CATSRGSTSNQPQHF. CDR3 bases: TGTGCCACCAGCAGAGGAAGCACATCCAATCAGCCCCAGCATTTT.

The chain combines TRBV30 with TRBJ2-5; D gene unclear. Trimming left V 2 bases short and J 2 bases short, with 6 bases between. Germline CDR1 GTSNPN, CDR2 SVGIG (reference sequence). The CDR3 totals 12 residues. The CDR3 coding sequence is TGTGCCTGGAGTCGCACGCAAGAGACCCAGTACTTC. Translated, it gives CAWSRTQETQYF.

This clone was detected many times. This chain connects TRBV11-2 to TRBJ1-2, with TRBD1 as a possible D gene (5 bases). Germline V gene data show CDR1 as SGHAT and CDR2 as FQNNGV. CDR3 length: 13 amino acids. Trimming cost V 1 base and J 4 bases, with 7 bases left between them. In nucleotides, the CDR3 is TGTGCCAGCAGCTTAGGGCAGGGCTATGGCTACACCTTC. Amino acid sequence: CASSLGQGYGYTF.